This TCR beta chain was captured in a study of Ad26.COV2.S vaccination and SARS-CoV-2 variants. The V end lost 4 bases, the J end lost 0 bases, and 13 bases lay between the germline ends. Germline V gene lookup returns CDR1 SGHNT and CDR2 YYREEE (reference sequence). The CDR3 has 15 residues. Clones were sequenced by immunoSEQ multiplex PCR, and TCRdb holds only the in-frame ones, with some missing. The data hold about 350,000 clones, with 92% observed a single time. The TCR originated in a human donor who had recovered from COVID-19. Specimen: peripheral blood, collected after recovery from COVID-19. J is TRBJ1-2 and V is TRBV5-4, with D uncertain. CDR3 DNA: TGTGCCAGCAGCCCCGGGGTGACAACTAACTATGGCTACACCTTC. This translates into CASSPGVTTNYGYTF.